Presented here are 25 T cell receptor beta chains from one specimen sequenced in a study of shared clonotypes between healthy human individuals. Assay used: immunoSEQ multiplex PCR; TCRdb lists only in-frame clones, some missing. The sample records around 340,000 clones, roughly 70% being singletons. The sample comprised memory CD4+ T cells sorted from blood. Subset described: CD45RA-negative fraction. These receptors were obtained from a man between 25 and 39 years old in good health.

The chain recombines TRBV11-3 with TRBJ2-1, with 8 bases identical to TRBD1. Germline trimming cut 5 bases from V and 10 bases from J; bases unmatched to any gene: 13. The germline V gene encodes CDR1 SGHNT and CDR2 YENEEA. The CDR3 is 15 residues long. This CDR3 reads CASSRVADRGGEQFF. In DNA, the CDR3 is TGTGCCAGCAGCCGAGTCGCAGACAGGGGCGGCGAGCAGTTCTTC.

The genes are TRBV11-2 and TRBJ2-1; maybe TRBD2 (6 bases). CDR3 length equals 17 residues. Germline CDR1 SGHAT, CDR2 FQNNGV. The germline V and J ends were trimmed by 3 bases and 8 bases, with 23 bases remaining between them. The CDR3 coding sequence is TGTGCCAGCAGCTTTGGATGGGGCGGGAATCACGTGGATGAGCAGTTCTTC. This gives the protein CASSFGWGGNHVDEQFF.

This clone came up a few times. The chain couples TRBV10-3 to TRBJ1-2, with D maybe TRBD1 (5 bases). The CDR3 totals 13 residues. Trimming removed 4 bases at V and 4 bases at J, with 10 bases between. Germline V gives CDR1 ENHRY, CDR2 SYGVKD. In nucleotides, the CDR3 is TGTGCCATCAGTGTTGAGAGGGGCTATGGCTACACCTTC. Translated, it gives CAISVERGYGYTF.

The chain links TRBV6-5 to TRBJ2-3, with TRBD1 as a possible D gene (5 bases). This CDR3 spans 11 amino acids. V was shortened by 8 bases and J by 6 bases, with 9 bases between the two germline ends. Germline V CDR1 and CDR2: MNHEY, SVGAGI. CDR3 amino acids: CASRRGDTQYF. In nucleotides, the CDR3 is TGTGCCAGCCGAAGGGGCGATACGCAGTATTTT.

The chain combines TRBV2 with TRBJ2-3; perhaps TRBD2 as D (5 bases). V was pared by 6 bases and J by 5 bases, with 12 bases between. Germline loops: CDR1 SNHLY, CDR2 FYNNEI. The CDR3 length is 13 residues. The CDR3 sequence is CASSAVRGDTQYF. The CDR3 nucleotides are TGTGCCAGCAGCGCCGTCCGGGGAGATACGCAGTATTTT.

This clone occurred a few times. The chain employs TRBV5-1 and TRBJ1-2; D gene unclear. The CDR3 runs to 14 residues. Germline-derived CDR1 and CDR2 are SGHRS and YFSETQ. V was trimmed by 6 bases and J by 6 bases, leaving 18 bases between them. Written as DNA, the CDR3 is TGCGCCAGCAACCCTTTTGGCGATGGCGATGGCTACACCTTC. This codes for CASNPFGDGDGYTF.

The chain couples TRBV30 to TRBJ1-2; D unclear. Germline V gene sequence: CDR1 GTSNPN, CDR2 SVGIG (reference sequence). With 3 bases removed from V and 8 bases from J, the gap between germline ends came to 16 bases. The CDR3 runs 13 residues. Here the CDR3 reads CAWSDDRVGGYTF. The CDR3 coding sequence is TGTGCCTGGAGCGACGATAGGGTGGGAGGCTACACCTTC.

The CDR3 region is CASSESQGEQYF. The CDR3 nucleotides are TGTGCCAGCAGTGAGTCCCAGGGGGAGCAGTACTTC. The chain combines TRBV6-4 with TRBJ2-7, with a weak D call TRBD1 (6 bases). V shed 3 bases and J shed 7 bases, with 10 bases lying between them. CDR3 length equals 12 residues. Germline V gives CDR1 MRHNA, CDR2 SNTAGT.

CDR3 DNA: TGTGCCAGCAGCTCACTGGGACTGGGGAATGAAAAACTGTTTTTT. This codes for CASSSLGLGNEKLFF. The V and J genes are TRBV28 and TRBJ1-4; D perhaps matches TRBD1 (5 bases). This CDR3 is built from 15 residues. Germline V lookup: CDR1 MDHEN, CDR2 SYDVKM. Trimming stripped 6 bases from V and 5 bases from J, with 16 bases between.

This chain connects TRBV29-1 to TRBJ2-7; TRBD2 matches 8 bases. J gave up 4 bases and V 1 base, and 15 bases lay outside the gene matches. The CDR3 sequence is 17 residues long. Germline CDR1 is SQVTM and CDR2 is ANQGSEA. This CDR3 reads CSVEAGLGFGGAYEQYF. CDR3 nucleotide sequence: TGCAGCGTTGAAGCCGGCCTCGGATTCGGGGGGGCATACGAGCAGTACTTC.

The chain recombines TRBV11-3 with TRBJ2-1; D may be TRBD2 (6 bases). The CDR3 is made up of 14 amino acids. Deletions cut 5 bases from V and 1 base from J, with 9 bases between. Germline V CDR1 and CDR2: SGHNT, YENEEA. The CDR3 region is CASSPGGSYNEQFF. CDR3 coding DNA: TGTGCCAGCAGCCCCGGAGGGTCCTACAATGAGCAGTTCTTC.

This rearrangement joins TRBV29-1 to TRBJ1-2, with a possible D match to TRBD1 (5 bases). Germline CDR1 and CDR2: SQVTM and ANQGSEA. The CDR3 totals 12 residues. The V gene lost 3 bases and the J gene lost 4 bases, with 9 bases spanning the gap. The CDR3 DNA sequence: TGCAGCGTTGATCAGGGCGGCTATGGCTACACCTTC. Translation gives CSVDQGGYGYTF.

V and J are TRBV11-2 and TRBJ2-5; D remains unclear. V was pared by 5 bases and J by 1 base, with 8 bases between. The CDR3 loop spans 13 amino acids. Germline CDR1 reads SGHAT; CDR2 reads FQNNGV. The DNA of the CDR3 is TGTGCCAGCAGCCAAGGGATCCAAGAGACCCAGTACTTC. Translated: CASSQGIQETQYF.

The chain is built from TRBV2 and TRBJ1-1; 7 bases are a match to TRBD1. Looked up from germline, CDR1 is SNHLY and CDR2 is FYNNEI. The V segment lost 4 bases and the J segment 8 bases; nucleotides outside the gene matches: 7. This CDR3 comprises 13 residues. The CDR3 is CASSADRVGEAFF. CDR3 nucleotides: TGTGCCAGCAGTGCCGACAGGGTTGGGGAAGCTTTCTTT.

The chain joins TRBV7-9 to TRBJ2-5, with D perhaps matching TRBD2 (6 bases). V was pared by 1 base and J by 3 bases, with 18 bases between. Per germline, CDR1 SEHNR and CDR2 FQNEAQ (reference sequence). The CDR3 runs to 17 residues. The CDR3 loop is CASSLGLAASSEETQYF. CDR3 nucleotide sequence: TGTGCCAGCAGCTTAGGGTTAGCGGCCTCGTCTGAAGAGACCCAGTACTTC.

The chain uses TRBV25-1 and TRBJ2-1, with D perhaps matching TRBD2 (6 bases). The CDR3 loop spans 13 amino acids. V lost 10 bases, J lost 6 bases, and 16 bases lay in between. Germline V gene lookup returns CDR1 MGHDK and CDR2 SYGVNS. CDR3 amino acids: CATRTTFRNEQFF. DNA of the CDR3: TGTGCCACCCGGACTACTTTTCGCAATGAGCAGTTCTTC.

The J gene is TRBJ1-4, the V gene TRBV6-1; maybe TRBD1 (5 bases). V was clipped by 2 bases and J by 4 bases, with 14 bases between them. There are 16 residues in the CDR3. Germline V CDR1 and CDR2: MNHNS, SASEGT. In DNA, the CDR3 is TGTGCCAGCAGTGAACGGTCCAGGGTCCATAATGAAAAACTGTTTTTT. Protein sequence: CASSERSRVHNEKLFF.

The genes are TRBV28 and TRBJ1-5, with 9 nucleotides matching TRBD1. This CDR3 is built from 15 residues. V shed 2 bases, J shed 5 bases, and the junction held 4 bases outside the gene matches. Germline-derived CDR1 and CDR2 are MDHEN and SYDVKM. CDR3 sequence (DNA): TGTGCCAGCAGTTTAGCCGGGACAGGGTATCAGCCCCAGCATTTT. This translates into CASSLAGTGYQPQHF.

The chain links TRBV5-1 to TRBJ2-7; possibly TRBD1 or TRBD2 for D (5 bases each). V was trimmed by 0 bases and J by 5 bases, leaving 12 bases between them. Germline V gene lookup returns CDR1 SGHRS and CDR2 YFSETQ. The CDR3 sequence is 14 residues long. Here the CDR3 DNA reads TGCGCCAGCAGCTTGGCTCAGGGACGGGACGAGCAGTACTTC. Its protein product is CASSLAQGRDEQYF.

For the CDR3, the DNA is TGTGCCAGTAGTAGACAGGGATACACTGAAGCTTTCTTT. Encoded protein: CASSRQGYTEAFF. The genes are TRBV19 and TRBJ1-1; 7 bases agree with TRBD1. Per germline, CDR1 LNHDA and CDR2 SQIVND (reference sequence). The CDR3 consists of 13 residues. The V and J ends lost 4 bases and 3 bases, in that order; junction bases with no gene match: 2.

The CDR3 nucleotides are TGCAGCGTTGAGAGACAGGGGGTCACCTACGAGCAGTACTTC. This gives the protein CSVERQGVTYEQYF. The V call is TRBV29-1, the J call TRBJ2-7, with 9 bases aligning to TRBD1. The germline V gene has CDR1 SQVTM and CDR2 ANQGSEA. The CDR3 contains 14 residues. Germline trimming cut 3 bases from V and 2 bases from J; bases unmatched to any gene: 5.

The sample holds one count of this clone. The sample carries other DNA sequences with the same CDR3. The chain couples TRBV2 to TRBJ2-3; D not resolved. The germline gives CDR1 SNHLY, CDR2 FYNNEI. The CDR3 covers 11 residues. V was trimmed by 4 bases and J by 3 bases, leaving 2 bases between them. This CDR3 reads CASSVTDTQYF. DNA for the CDR3: TGTGCCAGCAGTGTTACAGATACGCAGTATTTT.

The rearrangement joins TRBV5-1 to TRBJ1-2, with a tentative D call TRBD1 (6 bases). CDR1 SGHRS and CDR2 YFSETQ come from the germline V gene. V was cut by 2 bases and J by 8 bases, with 28 bases left in between. CDR3 length: 18 residues. CDR3 protein: CASSFVGLTYGTPDGYTF. The CDR3 DNA reads as TGCGCCAGCAGCTTTGTAGGTCTTACCTACGGGACACCCGACGGCTACACCTTC.

The J gene is TRBJ1-3, the V gene TRBV11-2, with 8 bases matching TRBD1. Losses at the gene ends were 2 bases for V and 1 base for J; bases not matched to a gene: 13. The CDR3 length is 19 residues. Germline lookup yields CDR1 SGHAT and CDR2 FQNNGV. The CDR3: CASSLIRGRLTLSGNTIYF. The CDR3, as DNA: TGTGCCAGCAGCTTAATCAGGGGGCGATTAACCTTATCTGGAAACACCATATATTTT.

The genes are TRBV2 and TRBJ2-1, with D perhaps matching TRBD1 (6 bases). The germline V gene has CDR1 SNHLY and CDR2 FYNNEI. The CDR3 totals 13 residues. Trimming pared 6 bases from V and 12 bases from J, leaving 18 bases between. The CDR3: CASRIRTEGRQFF. The CDR3 DNA sequence: TGTGCCAGCAGGATTAGGACAGAGGGTAGGCAGTTCTTC.